The table lists the clone carrying this T cell receptor beta chain with a count of one. Libraries were prepared by immunoSEQ multiplex PCR; TCRdb keeps only in-frame clonotypes and omits some of them. This table has tens of thousands of clones, 80% to 95% appearing once. CDR1 and CDR2 (germline): SNHLY, FYNNEI. Trimming cost V 11 bases and J 7 bases, with 18 bases left between them. CDR3 size: 13 residues. The record originates from a study of technical replicates of blood from several donors. The chain carries TRBV2 and TRBJ2-1, with D perhaps TRBD2 (6 bases). This TCR derives from a human donor in good health. The specimen was T cells isolated from PBMCs. CDR3 residues: CASTGRDANEQFF. The CDR3 DNA reads as TGTGCCTCCACCGGGCGGGACGCGAATGAGCAGTTCTTC.